This entry features one TCR beta chain sequence. The sample belongs to a study of T cell changes during pregnancy in multiple sclerosis. TCRdb's table, derived via immunoSEQ multiplex PCR, lists solely in-frame clones and lacks some. This sample carries tens of thousands of clones, 89% of them seen once, and the ten largest clones take approximately 6.1%. V lost 2 bases to trimming and J lost 4 bases, with 10 bases between them. CDR3 length: 14 amino acids. CDR1 is MNHEY and CDR2 is SVGAGI in the germline V gene. The specimen comprised CD8+ T cells from peripheral blood mononuclear cells, sampled in the second trimester of pregnancy. The chain is built from TRBV6-5 and TRBJ2-3; D unresolved. The source of this sequence is a female donor with multiple sclerosis, enrolled in a pregnancy study. DNA for the CDR3: TGTGCCAGCAGTTACACCGAAGCCCCAGATACGCAGTATTTT. Protein: CASSYTEAPDTQYF.